This TCR beta chain was captured by sequencing in a study of type 1 regulatory T cells. Deletions cut 4 bases from V and 3 bases from J, with 20 bases between. From germline, CDR1 is MDHEN and CDR2 SYDVKM. CDR3 size: 17 residues. TCRdb recomputed calls from the reads with MiXCR, one row per CDR3 protein. This repertoire shows 80,000 to 100,000 distinct CDR3 sequences, roughly a third found once; its top ten account for 2.2%. The genes are TRBV28 and TRBJ2-3; D is possibly TRBD2 (6 bases). The sequenced sample consisted of CD4+ T cells, either the whole sample or a sorted fraction (not recorded which). This receptor was identified in a human donor in good health. The CDR3 DNA reads TGTGCCAGCAGTTCCTTCTGGACTCGAGGGAGGACAGATACGCAGTATTTT. Protein sequence: CASSSFWTRGRTDTQYF.